The text below deals with one TCR beta chain. The record originates from a study of blood T cell repertoires in COVID-19. Study in general: Acute-phase and convalescent COVID-19 samples originated in the United States, Italy and Spain. From T cells, B-cell-depleted T cells, or PBMCs came the material, which was cDNA or gDNA.

The junction had 5 bases not matched to a gene; V was cut back by 7 bases and J by 3 bases. This CDR3 spans 13 amino acids. Source study methods: From reference gene primer amplification, estimates of nucleated cell counts were derived. Sequencing used immunoSEQ multiplex PCR; TCRdb keeps in-frame clones, though not all of them. The V and J calls and clone size come from that table; D and trimming were worked out from the DNA. The table has some 140,000 clones, more than 60% seen once. The chain joins TRBV12-3 or TRBV12-4 to TRBJ1-1, with 7 bases lining up with TRBD1. The TCR comes from an older man with acute or convalescent COVID-19. Source material: peripheral blood. The chain's CDR3 is CASIPGQHTEAFF. The CDR3, as DNA: TGTGCCAGCATTCCGGGACAGCACACTGAAGCTTTCTTT.